These 8 T cell receptor beta chains were sequenced from one sample in a study of cytomegalovirus exposure and HLA in healthy donors. PCR primers comprised 60 Vbeta and 13 Jbeta primers. TCRdb's table, derived via immunoSEQ multiplex PCR, lists solely in-frame clones and lacks some. This sample's clone table lists about 52,000 clones. Sequenced: PBMCs. These receptor sequences come from a woman aged 55-70 years in good health and CMV-seropositive.

The chain has TRBV5-1 and TRBJ1-6; D remains unclear. The germline V gene encodes CDR1 SGHRS and CDR2 YFSETQ. The CDR3 spans 15 residues. Trimming left V 1 base short and J 10 bases short, with 15 bases between. The CDR3 DNA is TGCGCCAGCAGCTTGAACGGCGGGGAGGACTCACCCCTCCACTTT. As protein: CASSLNGGEDSPLHF.

V is TRBV9 and J is TRBJ1-1, with a weak D call TRBD1 (5 bases). CDR3 size: 13 residues. Germline CDR1 and CDR2: SGDLS and YYNGEE. Trimming took off 5 bases at V and 0 bases at J, with 8 bases between the two ends. The CDR3 loop reads CASSQTVNTEAFF. CDR3 bases: TGTGCCAGCAGTCAGACAGTGAACACTGAAGCTTTCTTT. Full variable domain (rest looked up from reference TRBV9 and TRBJ1-1): DSGVTQTPKHLITATGQRVTLRCSPRSGDLSVYWYQQSLDQGLQFLIQYYNGEERAKGNILERFSAQQFPDLHSELNLSSLELGDSALYFCASSQTVNTEAFFGQGTRLTVV.

The chain has TRBV6-5 and TRBJ2-7; D remains ambiguous. CDR3 length: 13 amino acids. Germline V gene data show CDR1 as MNHEY and CDR2 as SVGAGI. Trimming took 8 bases from V and 9 from J, leaving 20 bases between them. CDR3 coding DNA: TGTGCCAGCCAAGAGCTTAGAGACAAGAGGCAGTACTTC. This gives the protein CASQELRDKRQYF.

The chain combines TRBV27 with TRBJ2-7; D may be TRBD2 (5 bases). The CDR3 is made up of 14 amino acids. Germline V CDR1 and CDR2: MNHEY, SMNVEV (reference sequence). Trimming pared 4 bases from V and 2 bases from J, leaving 12 bases between. CDR3 residues: CASSSRGATYEQYF. The CDR3, as DNA: TGTGCCAGCAGTTCTCGGGGTGCCACCTACGAGCAGTACTTC.

The chain recombines TRBV6-1 with TRBJ1-1, with D possibly TRBD1 on 5 matching bases. Germline CDR1 is MNHNS and CDR2 is SASEGT. With 0 bases removed from V and 11 bases from J, the gap between germline ends came to 10 bases. The CDR3 has 12 amino acids. The CDR3 DNA is TGTGCCAGCAGTGAAGCGGGGCCCTTGGCTTTCTTT. Its protein is CASSEAGPLAFF.

The rearrangement joins TRBV4-3 to TRBJ2-7; tentative D call: TRBD2 (6 bases). There are 17 residues in the CDR3. The ends were cut back, 1 base at V and 2 bases at J, with 18 bases in the middle. Germline-derived CDR1 and CDR2 are LGHNA and YSLEER. In DNA form, the CDR3 reads TGCGCCAGCAGCCAAGTTCCCTGGGGCGGGGCTACCTACGAGCAGTACTTC. Its translation is CASSQVPWGGATYEQYF.

The chain carries TRBV7-2 and TRBJ1-1; D may be TRBD1 (6 bases). Germline V gives CDR1 SGHTA, CDR2 FQGNSA. V was clipped by 5 bases and J by 0 bases, with 19 bases between them. The CDR3 has 17 residues. The CDR3 coding sequence is TGTGCCAGCAGCCGCGGGACGCCGGGGGGCATGAACACTGAAGCTTTCTTT. As protein: CASSRGTPGGMNTEAFF.

The J gene is TRBJ2-7, the V gene TRBV28; possibly TRBD1 for D (5 bases). Germline V CDR1 and CDR2: MDHEN, SYDVKM. V lost 8 bases and J 5 bases, leaving 13 bases between the germline ends. The CDR3 is made up of 12 amino acids. CDR3 nucleotides: TGTGCCAGCCTAGGGGAAATCCACGAGCAGTACTTC. This codes for CASLGEIHEQYF.